This entry features one TCR beta chain sequence. This sample is part of a study of control samples from healthy donors and cancer patients. Sequencing was performed with immunoSEQ multiplex PCR; in TCRdb, only in-frame clones are kept and a portion is missing. The data contain roughly 120,000 clones, more than 70% of them singletons. The sample comprised blood. This clonotype was sampled from a man between 45 and 60 years old in good health.

As DNA, the CDR3 is TGTGCCAGCAGTGGGGCTGCCGTCCGGCAGCCCCAGCATTTT. Protein product: CASSGAAVRQPQHF. The rearrangement links TRBV2 to TRBJ1-5; no definite D call. This CDR3 is built from 14 residues. Germline-derived CDR1 and CDR2 are SNHLY and FYNNEI. V was clipped by 4 bases and J by 7 bases, with 14 bases between them. Complete variable domain (other parts from reference TRBV2 and TRBJ1-5): EPEVTQTPSHQVTQMGQEVILRCVPISNHLYFYWYRQILGQKVEFLVSFYNNEISEKSEIFDDQFSVERPDGSNFTLKIRSTKLEDSAMYFCASSGAAVRQPQHFGDGTRLSIL.